These T cell receptor beta chains were read from a single sample in a study of cytomegalovirus exposure and HLA in healthy donors. Assay: immunoSEQ multiplex PCR; the TCRdb copy retains only in-frame clones and omits some. The table records roughly 100,000 clones, around 80% of them present only once. Sequenced: PBMCs. The receptors originated from a man between 60 and 70 years old in good health and CMV-seronegative. Each CDR3 is given without its conserved first and last residue.

j_call: TRBJ2-5; v_call: TRBV5-4; cdr3_aa: ASSPERTEPY
j_call: TRBJ1-4; v_call: TRBV14; cdr3_aa: ASSSGHREKLF
j_call: TRBJ1-1; v_call: TRBV6-6; cdr3_aa: ASRGQGARDTEAF
j_call: TRBJ2-7; v_call: TRBV6-5; cdr3_aa: ASSRQGYEQY
j_call: TRBJ1-1; v_call: TRBV6-5; cdr3_aa: ASAGTPSNTEAF
j_call: TRBJ2-1; v_call: TRBV6-6; cdr3_aa: ASSLGGQGYNEQF
j_call: TRBJ2-3; v_call: TRBV5-1; cdr3_aa: ASSLERSTDTQY
j_call: TRBJ1-2; v_call: TRBV9; cdr3_aa: ASSPSPGASDHYGYT
j_call: TRBJ2-3; v_call: TRBV9; cdr3_aa: ASSPAGDTQY
j_call: TRBJ2-1; v_call: TRBV6-6; cdr3_aa: ASRAGGTSGQNEQF
j_call: TRBJ1-2; v_call: TRBV6-1; cdr3_aa: ASSSDFYGYT
j_call: TRBJ1-2; v_call: TRBV28; cdr3_aa: ASRGTGTSNYGYT
j_call: TRBJ2-3; v_call: TRBV29-1; cdr3_aa: SLTSGRTDTQY
j_call: TRBJ2-1; v_call: TRBV5-1; cdr3_aa: ASSLLGAEQF
j_call: TRBJ2-1; v_call: TRBV7-3; cdr3_aa: ASSLMGGGVDNEQF
j_call: TRBJ1-6; v_call: TRBV6-5; cdr3_aa: ASSYSRSSYNSPLH
j_call: TRBJ1-2; v_call: TRBV29-1; cdr3_aa: SVGDTANYGYT
j_call: TRBJ1-1; v_call: TRBV7-3; cdr3_aa: ASSLTQNTEAF
j_call: TRBJ2-5; v_call: TRBV2; cdr3_aa: ASGGRVETQY
j_call: TRBJ1-5; v_call: TRBV19; cdr3_aa: ASSMADSNQPQH
j_call: TRBJ2-7; v_call: TRBV2; cdr3_aa: ASKHLGSYEQY
j_call: TRBJ1-5; v_call: TRBV4-3; cdr3_aa: ASSQDRGNQPQH
j_call: TRBJ2-2; v_call: TRBV5-4; cdr3_aa: ASSSTGELF
j_call: TRBJ2-1; v_call: TRBV28; cdr3_aa: ASSLSGVNEQF
j_call: TRBJ1-6; v_call: TRBV4-2; cdr3_aa: ASGRQFGSYNSPLH
j_call: TRBJ1-2; v_call: TRBV10-3; cdr3_aa: AITEWAGASDGYT
j_call: TRBJ1-4; v_call: TRBV6-6; cdr3_aa: ASSRGTGNEKLF
j_call: TRBJ2-2; v_call: TRBV6-1; cdr3_aa: ASSETSGMNTGELF
j_call: TRBJ1-6; v_call: TRBV30; cdr3_aa: AWSVSRGANNSPLH
j_call: TRBJ1-5; v_call: TRBV6-1; cdr3_aa: ASRTGEFLPQH
j_call: TRBJ2-6; v_call: TRBV2; cdr3_aa: ASTGGGHGANVLT
j_call: TRBJ2-1; v_call: TRBV5-6; cdr3_aa: ASSLEVGTRYNEQF
j_call: TRBJ1-3; v_call: TRBV2; cdr3_aa: ASSELTSGNTIY
j_call: TRBJ1-2; v_call: TRBV6-1; cdr3_aa: ASNQNYGYT
j_call: TRBJ1-6; v_call: TRBV12-5; cdr3_aa: ASGLDSYNSPLH
j_call: TRBJ1-4; v_call: TRBV5-1; cdr3_aa: ASRDSATNEKLF
j_call: TRBJ1-1; v_call: TRBV19; cdr3_aa: ASSPPGQGLLATEAF
j_call: TRBJ2-3; v_call: TRBV7-2; cdr3_aa: ASSWEGVDTQY
j_call: TRBJ2-2; v_call: TRBV6-1; cdr3_aa: ASSERSGTGARTGELF
j_call: TRBJ2-2; v_call: TRBV7-3; cdr3_aa: ASSQRTGSGELF
j_call: TRBJ1-2; v_call: TRBV4-3; cdr3_aa: ASSQDRATVIT
j_call: TRBJ2-5; v_call: TRBV11-2; cdr3_aa: ASLDRDQETQY
j_call: TRBJ2-2; v_call: TRBV5-4; cdr3_aa: ATLRQGATGELF
j_call: TRBJ1-4; v_call: TRBV28; cdr3_aa: ASSSPGHSNEKLF
j_call: TRBJ2-5; v_call: TRBV7-8; cdr3_aa: ASSFGTSGVETQY
j_call: TRBJ1-2; v_call: TRBV7-2; cdr3_aa: ASSLGLGGANYGYT
j_call: TRBJ1-1; v_call: TRBV11-2; cdr3_aa: ASSHAGNTEAF